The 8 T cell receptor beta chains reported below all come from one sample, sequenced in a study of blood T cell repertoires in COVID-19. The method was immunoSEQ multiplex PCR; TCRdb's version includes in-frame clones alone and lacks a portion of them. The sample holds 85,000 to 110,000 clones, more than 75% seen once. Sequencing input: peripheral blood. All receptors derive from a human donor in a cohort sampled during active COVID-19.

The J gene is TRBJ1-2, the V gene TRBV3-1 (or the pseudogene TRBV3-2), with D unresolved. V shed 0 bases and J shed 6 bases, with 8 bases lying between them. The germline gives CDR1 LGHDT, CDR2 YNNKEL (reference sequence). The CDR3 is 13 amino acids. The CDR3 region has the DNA TGTGCCAGCAGCCAAGACGGGTATAATGGCTACACCTTC. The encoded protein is CASSQDGYNGYTF.

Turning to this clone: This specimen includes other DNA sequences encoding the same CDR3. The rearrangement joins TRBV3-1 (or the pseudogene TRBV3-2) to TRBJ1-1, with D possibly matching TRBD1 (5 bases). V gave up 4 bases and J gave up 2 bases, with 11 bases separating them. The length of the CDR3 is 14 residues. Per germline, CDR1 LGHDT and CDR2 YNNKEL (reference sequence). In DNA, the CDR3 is TGTGCCAGCAGCCTCATTGACAGTAACACTGAAGCTTTCTTT. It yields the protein CASSLIDSNTEAFF.

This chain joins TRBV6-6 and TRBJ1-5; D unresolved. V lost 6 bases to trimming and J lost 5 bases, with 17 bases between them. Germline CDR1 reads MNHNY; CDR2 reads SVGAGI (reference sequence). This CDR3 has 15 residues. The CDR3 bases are TGTGCCAGCAGAATAGGAGCCCCCGGGGATCAGCCCCAGCATTTT. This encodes CASRIGAPGDQPQHF.

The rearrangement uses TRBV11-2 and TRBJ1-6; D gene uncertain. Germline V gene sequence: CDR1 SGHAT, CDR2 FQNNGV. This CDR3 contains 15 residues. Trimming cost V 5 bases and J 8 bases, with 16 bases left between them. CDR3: CASSTEWRADSPLHF. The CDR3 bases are TGTGCCAGCAGCACCGAATGGCGGGCGGATTCACCCCTCCACTTT.

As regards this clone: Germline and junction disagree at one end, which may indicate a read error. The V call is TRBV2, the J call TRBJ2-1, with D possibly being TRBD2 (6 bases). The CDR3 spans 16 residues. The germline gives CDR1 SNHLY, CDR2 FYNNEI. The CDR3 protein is CASREGGRRTYNEQFF. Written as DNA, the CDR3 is TGTGCCAGCAGGGAAGGAGGGCGTAGGACTTACAATGAGCAGTTCTTC.

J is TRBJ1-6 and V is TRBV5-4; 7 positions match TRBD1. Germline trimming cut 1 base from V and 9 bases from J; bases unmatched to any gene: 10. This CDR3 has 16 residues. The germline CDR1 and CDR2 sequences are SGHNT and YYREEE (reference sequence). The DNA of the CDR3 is TGTGCCAGCAGCTTGTCGGGCCAGGGGGTCGGTTCACCCCTCCACTTT. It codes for CASSLSGQGVGSPLHF.

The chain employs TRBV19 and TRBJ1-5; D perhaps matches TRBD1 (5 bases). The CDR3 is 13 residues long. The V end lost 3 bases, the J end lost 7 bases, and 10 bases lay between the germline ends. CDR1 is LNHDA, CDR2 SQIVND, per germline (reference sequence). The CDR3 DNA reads TGTGCCAGTAGTATGGGGGGGTACCAGCCCCAGCATTTT. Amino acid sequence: CASSMGGYQPQHF.

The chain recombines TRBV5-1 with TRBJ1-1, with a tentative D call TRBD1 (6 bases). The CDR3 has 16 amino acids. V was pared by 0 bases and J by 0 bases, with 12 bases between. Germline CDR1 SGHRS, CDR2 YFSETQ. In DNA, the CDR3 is TGCGCCAGCAGCTTGGTTCCCACAGGGCTGAACACTGAAGCTTTCTTT. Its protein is CASSLVPTGLNTEAFF.